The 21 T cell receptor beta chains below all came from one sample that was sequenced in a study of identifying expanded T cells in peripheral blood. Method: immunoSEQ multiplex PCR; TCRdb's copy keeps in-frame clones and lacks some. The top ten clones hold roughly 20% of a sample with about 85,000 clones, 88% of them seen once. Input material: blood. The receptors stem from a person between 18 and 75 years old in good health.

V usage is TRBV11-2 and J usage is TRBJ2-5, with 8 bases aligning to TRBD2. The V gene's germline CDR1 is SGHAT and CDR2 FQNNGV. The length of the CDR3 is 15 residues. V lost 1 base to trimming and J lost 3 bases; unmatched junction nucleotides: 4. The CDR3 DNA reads TGTGCCAGCAGCTTAGCGGGGGGGCCGAAAGAGACCCAGTACTTC. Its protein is CASSLAGGPKETQYF.

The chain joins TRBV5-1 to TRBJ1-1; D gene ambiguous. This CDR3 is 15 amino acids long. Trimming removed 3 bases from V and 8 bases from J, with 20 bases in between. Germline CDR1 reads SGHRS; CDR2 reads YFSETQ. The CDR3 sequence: CASSSWGEVPLEAFF. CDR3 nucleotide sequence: TGCGCCAGCAGCTCTTGGGGTGAGGTTCCCCTGGAAGCTTTCTTT.

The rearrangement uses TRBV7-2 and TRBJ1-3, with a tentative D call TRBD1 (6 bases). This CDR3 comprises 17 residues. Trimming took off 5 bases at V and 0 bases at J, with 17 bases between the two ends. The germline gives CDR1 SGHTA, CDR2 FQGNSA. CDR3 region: CASSPQPGVASGNTIYF. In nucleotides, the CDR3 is TGTGCCAGCAGCCCCCAACCAGGGGTCGCCTCTGGAAACACCATATATTTT. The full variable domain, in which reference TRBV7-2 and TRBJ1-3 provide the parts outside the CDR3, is GAGVSQSPSNKVTEKGKDVELRCDPISGHTALYWYRQSLGQGLEFLIYFQGNSAPDKSGLPSDRFSAERTGGSVSTLTIQRTQQEDSAVYLCASSPQPGVASGNTIYFGEGSWLTVV.

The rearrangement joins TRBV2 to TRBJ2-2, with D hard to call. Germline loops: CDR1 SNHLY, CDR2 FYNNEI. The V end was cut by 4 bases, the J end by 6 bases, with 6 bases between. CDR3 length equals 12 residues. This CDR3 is CASSVKAGELFF. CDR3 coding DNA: TGTGCCAGCAGTGTAAAGGCCGGGGAGCTGTTTTTT.

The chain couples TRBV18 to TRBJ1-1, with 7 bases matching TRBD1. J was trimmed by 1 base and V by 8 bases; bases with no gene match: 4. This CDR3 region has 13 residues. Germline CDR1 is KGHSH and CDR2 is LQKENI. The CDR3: CASTGQANTEAFF. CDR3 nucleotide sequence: TGTGCCAGCACCGGACAGGCGAACACTGAAGCTTTCTTT.

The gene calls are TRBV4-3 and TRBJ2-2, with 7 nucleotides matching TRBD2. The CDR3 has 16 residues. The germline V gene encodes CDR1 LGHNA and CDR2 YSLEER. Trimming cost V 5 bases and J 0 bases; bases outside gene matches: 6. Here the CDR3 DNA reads TGCGCCAGCAGCTACGGGCTAGCGGCGAACACCGGGGAGCTGTTTTTT. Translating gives CASSYGLAANTGELFF.

CDR3 region: CASSPGEAKEFF. The CDR3 coding sequence is TGTGCCAGCAGCCCCGGGGAGGCCAAGGAGTTCTTC. The chain has TRBV11-3 and TRBJ2-1, with D possibly being TRBD2 (6 bases). Looked up from germline, CDR1 is SGHNT and CDR2 is YENEEA. V was clipped by 5 bases and J by 14 bases, with 16 bases between them. CDR3 length equals 12 residues.

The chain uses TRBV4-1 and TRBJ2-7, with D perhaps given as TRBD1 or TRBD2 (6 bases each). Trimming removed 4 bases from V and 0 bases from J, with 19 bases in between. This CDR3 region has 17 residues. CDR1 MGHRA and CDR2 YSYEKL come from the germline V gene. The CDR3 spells CASSLALGGAGSYEQYF. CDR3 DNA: TGCGCCAGCAGCCTGGCGTTGGGGGGCGCTGGCTCCTACGAGCAGTACTTC.

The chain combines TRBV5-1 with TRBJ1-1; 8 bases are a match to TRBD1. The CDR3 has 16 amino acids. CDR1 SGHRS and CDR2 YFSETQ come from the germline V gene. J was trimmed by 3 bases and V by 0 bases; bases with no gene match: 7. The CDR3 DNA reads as TGCGCCAGCAGCTTGGGTTCAGGGGGCTTGGACACTGAAGCTTTCTTT. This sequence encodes CASSLGSGGLDTEAFF. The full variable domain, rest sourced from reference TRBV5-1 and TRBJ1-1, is KAGVTQTPRYLIKTRGQQVTLSCSPISGHRSVSWYQQTPGQGLQFLFEYFSETQRNKGNFPGRFSGRQFSNSRSEMNVSTLELGDSALYLCASSLGSGGLDTEAFFGQGTRLTVV.

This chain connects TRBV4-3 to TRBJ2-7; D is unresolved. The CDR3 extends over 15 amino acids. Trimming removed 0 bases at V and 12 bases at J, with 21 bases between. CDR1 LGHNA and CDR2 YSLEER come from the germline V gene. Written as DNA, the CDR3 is TGCGCCAGCAGCCAAGATCTTTCCGCAGGATCGGCACCGTACTTC. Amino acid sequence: CASSQDLSAGSAPYF.

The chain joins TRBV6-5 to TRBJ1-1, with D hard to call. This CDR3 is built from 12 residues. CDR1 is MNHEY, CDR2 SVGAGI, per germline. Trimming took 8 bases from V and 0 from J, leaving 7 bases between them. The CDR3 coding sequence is TGTGCCAGCGGCGGCTTGAACACTGAAGCTTTCTTT. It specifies CASGGLNTEAFF.

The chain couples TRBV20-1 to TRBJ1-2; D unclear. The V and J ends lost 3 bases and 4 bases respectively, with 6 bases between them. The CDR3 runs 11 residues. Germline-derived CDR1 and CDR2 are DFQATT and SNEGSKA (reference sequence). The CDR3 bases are TGCAGTGCTAGTCCCGGCTATGGCTACACCTTC. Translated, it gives CSASPGYGYTF.

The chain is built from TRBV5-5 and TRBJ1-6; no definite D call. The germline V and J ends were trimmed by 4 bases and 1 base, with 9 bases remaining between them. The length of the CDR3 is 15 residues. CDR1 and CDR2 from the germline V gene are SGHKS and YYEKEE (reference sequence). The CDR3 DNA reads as TGTGCCAGCAGCCAATCGGGGTCCTATAATTCACCCCTCCACTTT. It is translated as CASSQSGSYNSPLHF.

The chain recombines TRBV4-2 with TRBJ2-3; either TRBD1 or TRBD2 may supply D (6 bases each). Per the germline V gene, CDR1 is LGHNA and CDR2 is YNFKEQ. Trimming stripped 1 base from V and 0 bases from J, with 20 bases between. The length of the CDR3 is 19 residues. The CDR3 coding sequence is TGTGCCAGCAGCCAAGTAGGGGGAATCGGGGGATCTAGCACAGATACGCAGTATTTT. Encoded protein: CASSQVGGIGGSSTDTQYF.

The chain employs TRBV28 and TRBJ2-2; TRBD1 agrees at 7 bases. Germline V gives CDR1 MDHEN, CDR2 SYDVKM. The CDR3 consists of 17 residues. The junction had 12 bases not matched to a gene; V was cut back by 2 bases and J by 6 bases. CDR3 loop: CASSLGRGFGSPGELFF. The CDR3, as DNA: TGTGCCAGCAGTTTAGGCAGGGGGTTCGGAAGCCCCGGGGAGCTGTTTTTT.

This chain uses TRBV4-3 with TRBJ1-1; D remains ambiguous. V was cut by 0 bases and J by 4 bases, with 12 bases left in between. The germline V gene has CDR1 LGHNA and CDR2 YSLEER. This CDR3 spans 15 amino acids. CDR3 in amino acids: CASSQEGSGSTEAFF. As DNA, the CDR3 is TGCGCCAGCAGCCAAGAGGGGTCCGGTTCCACTGAAGCTTTCTTT.

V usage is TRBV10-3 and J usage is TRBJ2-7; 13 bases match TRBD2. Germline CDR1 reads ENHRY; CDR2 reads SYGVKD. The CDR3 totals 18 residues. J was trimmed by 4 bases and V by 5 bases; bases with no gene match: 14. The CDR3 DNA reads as TGTGCCATCAGTCCCAGACTAGCGGGGGGCCTAGGGGATTACGAGCAGTACTTC. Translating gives CAISPRLAGGLGDYEQYF.

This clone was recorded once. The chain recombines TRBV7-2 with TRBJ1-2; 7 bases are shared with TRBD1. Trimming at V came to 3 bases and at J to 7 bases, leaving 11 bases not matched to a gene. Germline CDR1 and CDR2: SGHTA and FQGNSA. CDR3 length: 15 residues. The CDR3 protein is CASSFQNRGESGYTF. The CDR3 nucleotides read TGTGCCAGCAGCTTCCAGAACAGGGGCGAGAGTGGCTACACCTTC.

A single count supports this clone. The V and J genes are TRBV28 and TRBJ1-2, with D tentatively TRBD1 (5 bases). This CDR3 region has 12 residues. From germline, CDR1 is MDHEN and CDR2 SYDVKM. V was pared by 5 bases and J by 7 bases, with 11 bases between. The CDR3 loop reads CASSPGTGGYTF. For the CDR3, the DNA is TGTGCCAGCAGTCCCGGGACTGGTGGCTACACCTTC.

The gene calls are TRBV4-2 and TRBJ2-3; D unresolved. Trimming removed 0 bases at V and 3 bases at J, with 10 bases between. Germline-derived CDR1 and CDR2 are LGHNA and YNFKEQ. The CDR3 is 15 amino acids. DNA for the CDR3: TGTGCCAGCAGCCAAGAGGACCGTCAAACAGATACGCAGTATTTT. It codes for CASSQEDRQTDTQYF.

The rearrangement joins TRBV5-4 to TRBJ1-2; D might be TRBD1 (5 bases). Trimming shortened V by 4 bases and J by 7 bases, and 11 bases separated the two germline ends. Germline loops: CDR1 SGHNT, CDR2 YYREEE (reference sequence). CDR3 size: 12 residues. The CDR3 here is CASSPDGGGYTF. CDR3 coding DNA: TGTGCCAGCAGCCCTGACGGGGGTGGCTACACCTTC.